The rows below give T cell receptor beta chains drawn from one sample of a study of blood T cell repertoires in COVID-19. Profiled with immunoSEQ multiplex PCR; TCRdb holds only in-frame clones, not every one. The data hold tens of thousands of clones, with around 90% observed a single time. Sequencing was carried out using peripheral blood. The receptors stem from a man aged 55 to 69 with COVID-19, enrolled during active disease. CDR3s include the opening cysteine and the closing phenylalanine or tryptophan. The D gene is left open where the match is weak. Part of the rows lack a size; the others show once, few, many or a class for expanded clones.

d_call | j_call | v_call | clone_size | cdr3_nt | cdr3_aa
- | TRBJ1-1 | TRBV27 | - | TGTGCCAGCAGACGGGGGATGCGGAACACTGAAGCTTTCTTT | CASRRGMRNTEAFF
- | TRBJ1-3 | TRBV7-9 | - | TGTGCCAGCAGCTCCCCCTCCCGCGGGCCCGTCTCTGGAAACACCATATATTTT | CASSSPSRGPVSGNTIYF
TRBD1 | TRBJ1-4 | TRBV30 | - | TGTGCCTGGAGTCCTAATACGGGACAGGGGCGTGAAAAACTGTTTTTT | CAWSPNTGQGREKLFF
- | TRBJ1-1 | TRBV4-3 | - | TGCGCCAGCAGCCAAGATTTGGGCTACAGAAGTGTTGAAGCTTTCTTT | CASSQDLGYRSVEAFF
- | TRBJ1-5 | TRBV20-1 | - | TGCAGTGCTAGTGTAGGGACAAGAGATCAGCCCCAGCATTTT | CSASVGTRDQPQHF
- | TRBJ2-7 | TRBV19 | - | TGTGCCAGTAGCGGAGGCTACGAGCAGTACTTC | CASSGGYEQYF
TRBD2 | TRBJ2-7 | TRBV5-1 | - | TGCGCCAGCAGCTTAGCTAGCGGCATAACTTACGAGCAGTACTTC | CASSLASGITYEQYF
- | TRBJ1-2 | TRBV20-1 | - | TGCAGTGCTAGTAGGGACTATAACTATGGCTACACCTTC | CSASRDYNYGYTF
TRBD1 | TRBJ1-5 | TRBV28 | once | TGTGCCAGCAGTTTATACAAGACAGGGTTTAGCAATCAGCCCCAGCATTTT | CASSLYKTGFSNQPQHF
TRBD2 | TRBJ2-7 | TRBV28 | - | TGTGCCAGCATCGGGACTAGCGGAAACTACGAGCAGTACTTC | CASIGTSGNYEQYF
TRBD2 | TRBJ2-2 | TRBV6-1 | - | TGTGCCAGCAGTGCCCTATCCGGGACTAGCAGTTTGTCCGGGGAGCTGTTTTTT | CASSALSGTSSLSGELFF
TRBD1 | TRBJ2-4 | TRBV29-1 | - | TGCAGCGTTGGGGACAGACTAAACATTCAGTACTTC | CSVGDRLNIQYF
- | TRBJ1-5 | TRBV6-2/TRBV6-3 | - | TGTGCCAGCAGTGCCCAGGGGACTAGGGGCAATCAGCCCCAGCATTTT | CASSAQGTRGNQPQHF
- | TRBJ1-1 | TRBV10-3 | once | TGTGCCATCAGTGACAGGGGATCTGAAGCTTTCTTT | CAISDRGSEAFF
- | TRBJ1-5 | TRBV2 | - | TGTGCCAGCAGTGAAAGAGAGTATCAGCCCCAGCATTTT | CASSEREYQPQHF
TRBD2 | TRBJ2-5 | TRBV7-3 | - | TGTGCCAGCAGCTCCGTTGCGGGAGCAGAGACCCAGTACTTC | CASSSVAGAETQYF
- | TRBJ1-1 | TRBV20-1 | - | TGCAGTGCTAGTCCGGGACAAGGAATAGCATATAACACTGAAGCTTTCTTT | CSASPGQGIAYNTEAFF
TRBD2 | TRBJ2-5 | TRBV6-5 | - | TGTGCCAGCGGGAGAGCGGGAGCAGAGACCCAGTACTTC | CASGRAGAETQYF